The present TCR beta chain was sequenced within a study of cytomegalovirus exposure and HLA in healthy donors. When sampled, the donors appeared nominally healthy, though they likely had unrecorded immune exposures. To note about this clone: Its specificity is not known.

CDR3 length: 14 amino acids. Germline lookup yields CDR1 MNHEY and CDR2 SMNVEV (reference sequence). V lost 5 bases, J lost 3 bases, and 6 bases stayed unmatched. Whole-study findings and limits: Analysis performed later found more than 15,000 TCR beta sequences associated with HLA alleles at 0.05 false discovery rate. Among TCR beta chains, those listed as cytomegalovirus-associated numbered 164.

It was with 60 Vbeta and 13 Jbeta primers that the PCR ran. Sequencing was performed with immunoSEQ multiplex PCR; in TCRdb, only in-frame clones are kept and a portion is missing. The sample shows approximately 220,000 clones, 80% to 85% of them seen only once. The gene calls are TRBV27 and TRBJ2-7; 8 nucleotides match TRBD2. Material: PBMCs. The receptor was derived from a boy between 2 and 10 years old in good health and CMV-seronegative. The CDR3 DNA follows: TGTGCCAGCAGTCCTTGGACTAGCAGCTACGAGCAGTACTTC. This codes for CASSPWTSSYEQYF.